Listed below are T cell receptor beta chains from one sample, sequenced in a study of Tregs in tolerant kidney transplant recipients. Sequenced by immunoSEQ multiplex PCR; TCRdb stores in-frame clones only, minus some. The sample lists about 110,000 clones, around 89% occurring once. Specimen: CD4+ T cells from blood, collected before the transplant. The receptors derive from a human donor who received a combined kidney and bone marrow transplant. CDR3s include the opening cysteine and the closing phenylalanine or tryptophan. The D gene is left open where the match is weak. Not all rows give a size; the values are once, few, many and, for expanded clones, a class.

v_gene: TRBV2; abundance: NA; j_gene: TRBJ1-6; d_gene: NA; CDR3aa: CASGTGSKNSPLHF; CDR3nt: TGTGCCAGCGGAACAGGGAGTAAGAACTCACCCCTCCACTTT
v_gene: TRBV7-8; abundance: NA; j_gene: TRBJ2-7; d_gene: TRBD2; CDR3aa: CASSLAPSGTYEQYF; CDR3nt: TGTGCCAGCAGCTTAGCCCCTAGCGGGACCTACGAGCAGTACTTC
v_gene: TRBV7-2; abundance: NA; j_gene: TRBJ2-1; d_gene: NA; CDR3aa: CASSSTPGGYEQFF; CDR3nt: TGTGCCAGCAGCTCGACCCCGGGGGGCTATGAGCAGTTCTTC
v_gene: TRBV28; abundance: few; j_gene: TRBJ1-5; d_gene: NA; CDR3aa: CASRRDLNQPQHF; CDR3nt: TGTGCCAGCAGGCGGGACCTCAATCAGCCCCAGCATTTT
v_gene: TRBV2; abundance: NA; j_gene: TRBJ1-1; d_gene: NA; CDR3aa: CASSDRGTEAFF; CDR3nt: TGTGCCAGCAGTGACCGGGGCACTGAAGCTTTCTTT
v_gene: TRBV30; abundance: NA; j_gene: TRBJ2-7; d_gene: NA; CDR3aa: CAWSATPAEQYF; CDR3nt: TGTGCCTGGAGTGCGACTCCTGCCGAGCAGTACTTC
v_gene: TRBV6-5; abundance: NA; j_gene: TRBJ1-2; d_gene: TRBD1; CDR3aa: CASGKTGKTYGYTF; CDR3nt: TGTGCCAGCGGAAAGACAGGGAAGACCTATGGCTACACCTTC
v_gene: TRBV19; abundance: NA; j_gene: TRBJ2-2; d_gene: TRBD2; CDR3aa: CASKAGGNTGELFF; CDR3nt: TGTGCCAGTAAGGCGGGAGGAAACACCGGGGAGCTGTTTTTT
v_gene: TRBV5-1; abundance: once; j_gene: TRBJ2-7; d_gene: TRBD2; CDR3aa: CASSPGLRYEQYF; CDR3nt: TGCGCCAGCAGTCCGGGACTAAGGTACGAGCAGTACTTC
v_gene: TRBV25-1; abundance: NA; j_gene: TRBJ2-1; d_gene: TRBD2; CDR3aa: CASSRPGLAGGGEQFF; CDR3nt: TGTGCCAGCTCCCGCCCCGGACTAGCGGGAGGGGGTGAGCAGTTCTTC
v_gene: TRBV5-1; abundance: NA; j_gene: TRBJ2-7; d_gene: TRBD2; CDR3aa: CASSITSGGAYEQYF; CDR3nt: TGCGCCAGCAGCATTACTAGCGGGGGGGCCTACGAGCAGTACTTC
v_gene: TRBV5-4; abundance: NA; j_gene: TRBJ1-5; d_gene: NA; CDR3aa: CASSLDAGKGEPQHF; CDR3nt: TGTGCCAGCAGCTTGGATGCAGGGAAGGGTGAGCCCCAGCATTTT
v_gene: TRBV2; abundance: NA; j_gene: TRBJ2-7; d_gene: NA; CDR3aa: CASSDQGAAGYEQYF; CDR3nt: TGTGCCAGCAGCGACCAAGGGGCCGCAGGCTACGAGCAGTACTTC
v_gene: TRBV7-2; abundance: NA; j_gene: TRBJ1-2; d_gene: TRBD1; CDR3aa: CASSLGGTQTGGSGYTF; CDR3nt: TGTGCCAGCAGCTTAGGGGGAACTCAGACAGGGGGCTCTGGCTACACCTTC
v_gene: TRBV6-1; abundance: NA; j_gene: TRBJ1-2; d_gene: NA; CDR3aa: CASTTGGGYTF; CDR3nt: TGTGCCAGCACCACGGGGGGTGGCTACACCTTC
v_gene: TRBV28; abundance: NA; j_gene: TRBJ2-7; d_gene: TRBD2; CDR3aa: CASSFRPSGSSYEQYF; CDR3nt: TGTGCCAGCAGTTTCCGGCCCAGCGGGAGCTCCTACGAGCAGTACTTC
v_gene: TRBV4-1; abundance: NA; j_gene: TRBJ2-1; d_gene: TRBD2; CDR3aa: CASSQDSQRGGYNEQFF; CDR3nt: TGCGCCAGCAGCCAAGATTCCCAGCGGGGGGGCTACAATGAGCAGTTCTTC
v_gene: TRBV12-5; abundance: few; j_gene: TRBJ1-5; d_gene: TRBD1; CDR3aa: CASYGQGGQPQHF; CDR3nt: TGTGCTAGTTACGGACAGGGAGGGCAGCCCCAGCATTTT
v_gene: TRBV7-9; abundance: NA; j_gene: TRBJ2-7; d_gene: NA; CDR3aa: CASSFLAGSYEQYF; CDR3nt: TGTGCCAGCAGCTTTTTGGCAGGCTCCTACGAGCAGTACTTC
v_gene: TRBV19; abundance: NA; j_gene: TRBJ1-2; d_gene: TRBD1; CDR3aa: CASTRWGTDPNYGYTF; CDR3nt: TGTGCCAGTACCCGATGGGGGACAGATCCTAACTATGGCTACACCTTC
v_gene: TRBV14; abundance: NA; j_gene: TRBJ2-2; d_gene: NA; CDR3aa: CASSHRADIDGYQRNSNTGELFF; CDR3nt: TGTGCCAGCAGCCACCGGGCAGATATCGACGGTTACCAGCGGAATTCGAACACCGGGGAGCTGTTTTTT
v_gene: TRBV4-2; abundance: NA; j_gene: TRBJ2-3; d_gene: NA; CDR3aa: CASSQGGAWGTDTQYF; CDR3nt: TGTGCCAGCAGCCAGGGGGGGGCTTGGGGCACAGATACGCAGTATTTT
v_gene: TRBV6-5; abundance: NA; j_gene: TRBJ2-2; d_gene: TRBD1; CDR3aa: CASSRQGANTGELFF; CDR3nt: TGTGCCAGCAGTAGACAGGGCGCGAACACCGGGGAGCTGTTTTTT
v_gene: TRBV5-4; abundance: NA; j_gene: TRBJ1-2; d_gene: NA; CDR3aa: CASTDMGQGPSGYTF; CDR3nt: TGTGCCAGCACCGACATGGGGCAGGGCCCCTCTGGCTACACCTTC
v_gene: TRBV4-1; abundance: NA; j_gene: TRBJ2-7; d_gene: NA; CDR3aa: CASSQERGPGWEQYF; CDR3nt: TGCGCCAGCAGCCAAGAGCGGGGCCCCGGGTGGGAGCAGTACTTC
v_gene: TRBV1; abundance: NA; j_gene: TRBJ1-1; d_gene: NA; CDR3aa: CTSSRHLGQVNTEAFF; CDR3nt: TGCACCAGCAGCCGCCACTTGGGACAGGTGAACACTGAAGCTTTCTTT
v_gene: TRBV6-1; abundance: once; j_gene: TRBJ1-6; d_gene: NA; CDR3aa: CASGPLRNSPLHF; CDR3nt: TGTGCCAGCGGGCCTCTCAGGAATTCACCCCTCCACTTT
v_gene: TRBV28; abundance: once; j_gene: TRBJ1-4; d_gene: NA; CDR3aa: CASSNQGPTNEKLFF; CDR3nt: TGTGCCAGCAGTAATCAGGGGCCAACTAATGAAAAACTGTTTTTT
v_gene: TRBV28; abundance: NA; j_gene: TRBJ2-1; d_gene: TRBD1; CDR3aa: CASSMGQFKGAYNEQFF; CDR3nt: TGTGCCAGCAGCATGGGACAGTTCAAAGGGGCCTACAATGAGCAGTTCTTC
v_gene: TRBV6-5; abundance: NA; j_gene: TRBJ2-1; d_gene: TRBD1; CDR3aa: CASVGDRANNEQFF; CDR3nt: TGTGCCAGCGTGGGGGACAGGGCCAACAATGAGCAGTTCTTC
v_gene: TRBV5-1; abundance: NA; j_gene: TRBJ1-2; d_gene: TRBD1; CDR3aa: CASSLGTGIYGYTF; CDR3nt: TGCGCCAGCAGCTTGGGGACAGGGATATATGGCTACACCTTC
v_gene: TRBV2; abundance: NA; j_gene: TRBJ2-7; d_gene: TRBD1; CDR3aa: CGGDRGYEQYF; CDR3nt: TGTGGTGGGGACAGGGGCTACGAGCAGTACTTC
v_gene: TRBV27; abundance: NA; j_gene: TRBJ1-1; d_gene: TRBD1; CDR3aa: CASSPLGTGTGEAFF; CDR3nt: TGTGCCAGCAGTCCCCTTGGGACAGGGACAGGAGAAGCTTTCTTT
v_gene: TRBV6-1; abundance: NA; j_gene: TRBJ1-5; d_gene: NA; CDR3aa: CASTHLGGNQPQHF; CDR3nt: TGTGCCAGCACCCACCTAGGCGGGAATCAGCCCCAGCATTTT
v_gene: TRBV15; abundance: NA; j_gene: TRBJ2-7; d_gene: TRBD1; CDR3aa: CATSRGSGQRIYEQYF; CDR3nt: TGTGCCACCAGCAGAGGGTCGGGACAGAGGATTTACGAGCAGTACTTC
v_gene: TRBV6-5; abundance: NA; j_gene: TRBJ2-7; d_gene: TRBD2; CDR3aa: CASSTTTSGAYEQYF; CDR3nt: TGTGCCAGCAGCACGACGACTAGCGGGGCCTACGAGCAGTACTTC
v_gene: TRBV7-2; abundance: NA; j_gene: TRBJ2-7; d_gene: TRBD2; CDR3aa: CASSLAFLAGVFYEQYF; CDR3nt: TGTGCCAGCAGCTTAGCCTTTCTAGCGGGAGTTTTCTACGAGCAGTACTTC
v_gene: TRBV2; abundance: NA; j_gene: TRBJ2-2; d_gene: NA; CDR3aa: CATAREGGGELFF; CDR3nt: TGTGCCACAGCACGTGAGGGTGGCGGGGAGCTGTTTTTT
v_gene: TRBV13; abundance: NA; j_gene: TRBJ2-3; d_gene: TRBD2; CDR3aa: CASSPRTSSSTDTQYF; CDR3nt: TGTGCCAGCAGCCCCAGGACTAGCTCTAGCACAGATACGCAGTATTTT
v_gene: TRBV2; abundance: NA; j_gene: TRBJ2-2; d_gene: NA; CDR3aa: CASRPPQGGELFF; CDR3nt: TGTGCCAGCAGGCCACCACAGGGCGGGGAGCTGTTTTTT
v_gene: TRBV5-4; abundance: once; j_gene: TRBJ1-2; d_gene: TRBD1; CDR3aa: CASSWDRGGGGYTF; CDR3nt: TGTGCCAGCAGCTGGGACAGGGGCGGAGGGGGCTACACCTTC
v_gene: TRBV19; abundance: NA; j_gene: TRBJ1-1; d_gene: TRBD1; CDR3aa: CASSIFGTGGSVTEAFF; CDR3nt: TGTGCCAGTAGTATTTTTGGGACAGGGGGGTCGGTCACTGAAGCTTTCTTT
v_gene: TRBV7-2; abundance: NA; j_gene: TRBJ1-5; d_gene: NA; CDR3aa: CASSMPGKVQPQHF; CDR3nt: TGTGCCAGCAGCATGCCGGGGAAGGTTCAGCCCCAGCATTTT
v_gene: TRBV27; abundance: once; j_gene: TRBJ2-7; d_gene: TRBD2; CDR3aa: CASSLSLAGGDEQYF; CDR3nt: TGTGCCAGCAGTTTATCACTAGCGGGAGGAGACGAGCAGTACTTC
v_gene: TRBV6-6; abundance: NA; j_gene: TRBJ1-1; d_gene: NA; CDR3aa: CASSYGRNTEAFF; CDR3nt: TGTGCCAGCAGTTACGGGAGGAACACTGAAGCTTTCTTT